This T cell receptor (beta chain) stems from a study of T cell clonotyping in hematopoietic cell transplantation. With respect to this clone: Its antigen is not known.

Blood collection times were about day -28 and days 30, 100, 180 posttransplant. Sequenced by immunoSEQ multiplex PCR; TCRdb stores in-frame clones only, minus some. This table holds under 6,500 clones, approximately 91% found once. Study conclusions and caveats: Recipient TCR diversity dropped after transplant; expanded clonotypes rose from day 30 to 180. Graft donor and pretransplant recipient Inverse Simpson Index values predicted broader posttransplant TCR diversity. Without cell sorting, CD4 versus CD8 contributions remain unresolved.

The clonotype comes from a female patient aged 45-65 years who had an allogeneic stem cell transplant from an unrelated donor, so T cells may come from the graft donor. Some clones in this sample may be carry-over from other donors' samples. This specimen consisted of peripheral blood mononuclear cells, obtained 100 days after allogeneic stem cell transplant.

CDR3 DNA: TGTGCCACCAGCAGAGGGAGGGGGAACACAGATACGCAGTATTTT. This translates into CATSRGRGNTDTQYF. This rearrangement joins TRBV15 to TRBJ2-3; D could derive from TRBD1 or TRBD2 (6 bases each). V lost 1 base to trimming and J lost 2 bases, with 10 bases between them. CDR1 and CDR2 from the germline V gene are LNHNV and YYDKDF (reference sequence). This CDR3 contains 15 residues.